These 10 T cell receptor beta chains were all obtained from the same sample, sequenced in a study of tumour-infiltrating T cells in Burkitt lymphoma. Measured with immunoSEQ multiplex PCR; TCRdb has only the in-frame clones, and not every one. Of about 7,600 clones detected, approximately 18% appear once; the ten largest clones hold approximately 3%. Material for sequencing was tumor tissue. These receptors came from a human donor with diffuse large B-cell lymphoma.

The V call is TRBV7-9, the J call TRBJ2-3; D is undetermined. CDR1 is SEHNR and CDR2 is FQNEAQ in the germline V gene (reference sequence). The CDR3 is 14 amino acids. The ends were cut back, 0 bases at V and 2 bases at J, with 6 bases in the middle. The CDR3 loop reads CASSLADFTDTQYF. DNA of the CDR3: TGTGCCAGCAGCTTAGCCGACTTCACAGATACGCAGTATTTT.

Here the CDR3 reads CASSLINQGHEQFF. In DNA form, the CDR3 reads TGTGCCAGCAGCTTAATCAACCAAGGGCACGAGCAGTTCTTC. The chain recombines TRBV13 with TRBJ2-1; D not resolved. CDR1 and CDR2 from the germline V gene are PRHDT and FYEKMQ (reference sequence). V shed 2 bases and J shed 10 bases, with 15 bases lying between them. The CDR3 is 14 residues long.

The rearrangement links TRBV6-1 to TRBJ1-4; D unclear. The V gene's germline CDR1 is MNHNS and CDR2 SASEGT. The germline V and J ends were trimmed by 2 bases and 7 bases, with 11 bases remaining between them. The CDR3 spans 14 residues. CDR3 sequence reads: CASSESDYPEKLFF. Written as DNA, the CDR3 is TGTGCCAGCAGTGAATCTGACTATCCTGAAAAACTGTTTTTT.

This chain connects TRBV19 to TRBJ1-5; 7 nucleotides match TRBD1. J gave up 1 base and V 7 bases, and 4 bases lay outside the gene matches. Germline CDR1 reads LNHDA; CDR2 reads SQIVND (reference sequence). This CDR3 has 14 amino acids. This CDR3 reads CASIETGSNQPQHF. DNA for the CDR3: TGTGCCAGTATTGAGACAGGGAGCAATCAGCCCCAGCATTTT.

The chain uses TRBV6-5 and TRBJ2-3, with D unclear. The CDR3 is 14 residues long. The V end lost 4 bases, the J end lost 1 base, and 9 bases lay between the germline ends. The germline CDR1 and CDR2 sequences are MNHEY and SVGAGI. The CDR3 bases are TGTGCCAGCAGTTTCAACAAGGGCACAGATACGCAGTATTTT. Amino acid sequence: CASSFNKGTDTQYF.

This clone was seen a few times. The chain couples TRBV10-3 to TRBJ2-3; no clear D gene. V was cut by 7 bases and J by 5 bases, with 19 bases left in between. The CDR3 is made up of 15 amino acids. In germline, CDR1 is ENHRY, CDR2 SYGVKD. DNA of the CDR3: TGTGCCATCACCAAAGACGGCAAAATTGGAGATACGCAGTATTTT. Translated, it gives CAITKDGKIGDTQYF.

The sample holds a few counts of this clone. The V call is TRBV6-4, the J call TRBJ2-3; possibly TRBD1 or TRBD2 for D (5 bases each). The ends were cut back, 4 bases at V and 0 bases at J, with 14 bases in the middle. The CDR3 length is 16 residues. From germline, CDR1 is MRHNA and CDR2 SNTAGT. The CDR3 sequence: CASSAPRGVSTDTQYF. CDR3 bases: TGTGCCAGCAGTGCACCCCGGGGCGTAAGCACAGATACGCAGTATTTT.

This clone was picked up a small number of times. The gene calls are TRBV20-1 and TRBJ2-7, with D maybe TRBD2 (6 bases). Trimming took 7 bases from V and 4 from J, leaving 11 bases between them. This CDR3 region has 11 residues. Germline V gene sequence: CDR1 DFQATT, CDR2 SNEGSKA (reference sequence). The CDR3 bases are TGCAGTGAGGGTCGGGGGTACGAGCAGTACTTC. The encoded protein is CSEGRGYEQYF.

The chain links TRBV25-1 to TRBJ1-2, with TRBD1 identical over 9 bases. J gave up 8 bases and V 6 bases, and 7 bases lay outside the gene matches. Per the germline V gene, CDR1 is MGHDK and CDR2 is SYGVNS. The CDR3 extends over 13 amino acids. CDR3 in amino acids: CASRGQGSRGYTF. The CDR3 DNA reads as TGTGCCAGCAGGGGACAGGGATCACGGGGCTACACCTTC.

V is TRBV23-1 and J is TRBJ1-3; the D gene is possibly TRBD1 (6 bases). TRBV23-1 is treated as an ORF (open reading frame) with a function not yet certain. Deletions cut 1 base from V and 4 bases from J, with 20 bases between. The CDR3 covers 18 residues. The chain's CDR3 is CASSQYRLLGTLGNTIYF. Here the CDR3 DNA reads TGCGCCAGCAGTCAATATAGGCTCCTCGGGACACTCGGAAACACCATATATTTT.